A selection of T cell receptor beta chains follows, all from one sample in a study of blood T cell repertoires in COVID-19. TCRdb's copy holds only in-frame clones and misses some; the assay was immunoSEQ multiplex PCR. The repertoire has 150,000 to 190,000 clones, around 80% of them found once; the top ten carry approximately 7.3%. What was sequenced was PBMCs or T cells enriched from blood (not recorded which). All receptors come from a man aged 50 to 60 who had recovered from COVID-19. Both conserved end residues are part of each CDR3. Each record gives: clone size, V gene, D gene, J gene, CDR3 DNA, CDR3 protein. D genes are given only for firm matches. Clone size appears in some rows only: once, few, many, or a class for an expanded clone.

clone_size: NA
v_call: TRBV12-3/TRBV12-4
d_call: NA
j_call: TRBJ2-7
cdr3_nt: TGTGCCAGCATTCGCGGGGCGGCCTACGAGCAGTACTTC
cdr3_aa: CASIRGAAYEQYF

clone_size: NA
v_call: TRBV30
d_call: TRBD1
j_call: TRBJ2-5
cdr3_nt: TGTGCCTGGAGCCTTGGGACAGGGGGCCAAGAGACCCAGTACTTC
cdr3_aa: CAWSLGTGGQETQYF

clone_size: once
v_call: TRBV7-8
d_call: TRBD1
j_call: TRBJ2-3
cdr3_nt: TGTGCCAGCAGCTTCGACAGGGGGCGCACAGATACGCAGTATTTT
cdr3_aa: CASSFDRGRTDTQYF

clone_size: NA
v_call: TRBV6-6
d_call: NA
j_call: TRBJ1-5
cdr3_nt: TGTGCCAGCAGGGGGACACATAGCAATCAGCCCCAGCATTTT
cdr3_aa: CASRGTHSNQPQHF

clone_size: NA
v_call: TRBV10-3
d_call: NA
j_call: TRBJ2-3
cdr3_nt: TGTGCCATCAGTGAAAGCGGAACTAGCACAGATACGCAGTATTTT
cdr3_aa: CAISESGTSTDTQYF

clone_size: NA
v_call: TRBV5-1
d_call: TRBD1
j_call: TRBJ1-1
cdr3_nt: TGCGCCAGCAGGGGCAGGACAGGCGTAAACACTGAAGCTTTCTTT
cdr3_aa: CASRGRTGVNTEAFF

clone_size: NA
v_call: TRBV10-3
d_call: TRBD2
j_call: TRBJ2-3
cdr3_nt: TGTGCCATGGAAGCGGGGGGGCAGGAAGATACGCAGTATTTT
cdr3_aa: CAMEAGGQEDTQYF

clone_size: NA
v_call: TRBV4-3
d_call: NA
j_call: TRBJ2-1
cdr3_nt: TGCGCCAGCAGCAGAGGGGAGATCGGAGGAGTGGGAGGTGAGCAGTTCTTC
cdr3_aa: CASSRGEIGGVGGEQFF

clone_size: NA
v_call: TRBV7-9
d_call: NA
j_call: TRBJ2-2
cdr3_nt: TGTGCCAGCAGCCCCGAGGGGAACACCGGGGAGCTGTTTTTT
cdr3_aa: CASSPEGNTGELFF

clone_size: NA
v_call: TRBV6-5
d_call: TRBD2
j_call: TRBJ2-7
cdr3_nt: TGTGCCAGCAGTTACGGGAGGGGTGCCTACGAGCAGTACTTC
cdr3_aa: CASSYGRGAYEQYF

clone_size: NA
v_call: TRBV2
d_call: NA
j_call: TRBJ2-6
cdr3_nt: TGTGCCAGCACTCCGGACTACTCTGCTGGGGCCAACGTCCTGACTTTC
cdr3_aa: CASTPDYSAGANVLTF

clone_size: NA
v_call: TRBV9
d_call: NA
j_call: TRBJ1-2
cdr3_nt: TGTGCCAGTGGGGAGGGGCCCTATGGCTACACCTTC
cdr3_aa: CASGEGPYGYTF

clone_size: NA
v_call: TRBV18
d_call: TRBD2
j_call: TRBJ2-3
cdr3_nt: TGTGCCAGCACACTAGCGGGGGGAACAGATACGCAGTATTTT
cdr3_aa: CASTLAGGTDTQYF

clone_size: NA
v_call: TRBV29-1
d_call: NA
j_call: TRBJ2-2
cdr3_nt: TGCAGCGTTTCGGTGGCAGCGGCGAACACCGGGGAGCTGTTTTTT
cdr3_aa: CSVSVAAANTGELFF

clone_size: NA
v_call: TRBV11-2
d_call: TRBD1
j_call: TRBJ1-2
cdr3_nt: TGTGCCAGCAGCGCGCCGGGACAGACCTACACCTTC
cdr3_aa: CASSAPGQTYTF

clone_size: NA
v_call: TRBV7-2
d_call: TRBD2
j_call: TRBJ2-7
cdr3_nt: TGTGCCAGCAGCTTGGCCGGGACTAGCTACGAGCAGTACTTC
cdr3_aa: CASSLAGTSYEQYF

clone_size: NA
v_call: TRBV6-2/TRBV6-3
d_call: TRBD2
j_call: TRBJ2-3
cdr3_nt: TGTGCCAGCAGTTACAGCGAGGCTAGCGGGGCTAGCACAGATACGCAGTATTTT
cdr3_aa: CASSYSEASGASTDTQYF

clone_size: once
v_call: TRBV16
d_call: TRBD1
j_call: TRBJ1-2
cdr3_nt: TGTGCCAGCAGCCATGGACAGGGGGCTGGCTACACCTTC
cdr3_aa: CASSHGQGAGYTF

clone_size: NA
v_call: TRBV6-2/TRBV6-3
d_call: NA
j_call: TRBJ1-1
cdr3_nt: TGTGCCAGCACCCCGGGTGACTATAGGACTGAAGCTTTCTTT
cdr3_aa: CASTPGDYRTEAFF

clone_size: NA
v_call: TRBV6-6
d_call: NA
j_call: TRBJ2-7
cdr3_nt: TGTGCCAGCGGGACACCTTCATCCTACGAGCAGTACTTC
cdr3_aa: CASGTPSSYEQYF

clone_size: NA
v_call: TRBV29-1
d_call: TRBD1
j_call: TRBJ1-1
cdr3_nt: TGCAGCGCAGCGACAGGGCTAAACACTGAAGCTTTCTTT
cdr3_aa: CSAATGLNTEAFF

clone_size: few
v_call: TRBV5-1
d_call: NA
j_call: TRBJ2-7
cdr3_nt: TGCGCCAGCAGCTTGTATTCAACATCCGAGCAGTACTTC
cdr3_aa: CASSLYSTSEQYF

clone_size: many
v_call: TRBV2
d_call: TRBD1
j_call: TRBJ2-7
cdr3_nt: TGTGCCAGCAGTGTCGGTTCACAGGGGGCACGGGAGCAGTACTTC
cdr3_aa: CASSVGSQGAREQYF

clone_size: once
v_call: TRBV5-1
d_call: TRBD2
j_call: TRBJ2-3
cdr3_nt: TGCGCCAGCAGCCCGCAAGCGGGACCTAGCACAGATACGCAGTATTTT
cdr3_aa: CASSPQAGPSTDTQYF

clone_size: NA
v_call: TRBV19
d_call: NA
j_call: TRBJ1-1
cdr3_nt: TGTGCCAGTAGTACCCCTCGGGGGGCGAGCAACACTGAAGCTTTCTTT
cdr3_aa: CASSTPRGASNTEAFF

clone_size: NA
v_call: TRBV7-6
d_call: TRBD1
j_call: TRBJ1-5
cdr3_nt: TGTGCCAGCAGCTTAGGCCCGGGGACAGGGGATTTTCAGCCCCAGCATTTT
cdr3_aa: CASSLGPGTGDFQPQHF

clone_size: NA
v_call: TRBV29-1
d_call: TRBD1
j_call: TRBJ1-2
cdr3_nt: TGCAGCGTTGAACTCGACAGGGGGCCCGGCTACACCTTC
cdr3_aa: CSVELDRGPGYTF

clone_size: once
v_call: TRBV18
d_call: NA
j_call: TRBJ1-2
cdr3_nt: TGTGCCAGCTCCCGGGCAGGGAACTATGGCTACACCTTC
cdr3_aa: CASSRAGNYGYTF

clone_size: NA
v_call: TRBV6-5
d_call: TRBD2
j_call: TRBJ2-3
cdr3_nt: TGTGCCAGCAGTCCAGGGACTAGCAAGGCGGATACGCAGTATTTT
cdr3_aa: CASSPGTSKADTQYF

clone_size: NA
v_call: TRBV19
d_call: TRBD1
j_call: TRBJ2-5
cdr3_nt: TGTGCCAGTAGTATAGGGGCGCCGGGACAGGGGACCCTCTCCATCACCCAGTACTTC
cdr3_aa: CASSIGAPGQGTLSITQYF

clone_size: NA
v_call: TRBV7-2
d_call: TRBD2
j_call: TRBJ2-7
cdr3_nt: TGTGCCAGCAGCTTTGGGCTAGCGGGGGCCTACGAGCAGTACTTC
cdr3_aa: CASSFGLAGAYEQYF

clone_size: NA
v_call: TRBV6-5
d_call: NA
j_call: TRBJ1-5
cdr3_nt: TGTGCCAGCAGTAGTGTTAGGGGATTATATCAGCCCCAGCATTTT
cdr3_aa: CASSSVRGLYQPQHF

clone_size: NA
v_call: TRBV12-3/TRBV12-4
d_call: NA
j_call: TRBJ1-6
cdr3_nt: TGTGCCAGCAGTGGCGGAAATTCACCCCTCCACTTT
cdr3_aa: CASSGGNSPLHF

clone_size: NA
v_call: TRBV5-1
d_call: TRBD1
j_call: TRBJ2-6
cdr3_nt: TGCGCCAGCAGCTTCCTGGGACAGGGGGCGCGGGGGGCCAACGTCCTGACTTTC
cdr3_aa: CASSFLGQGARGANVLTF

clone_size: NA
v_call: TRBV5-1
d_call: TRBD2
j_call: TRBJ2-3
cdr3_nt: TGCGCCAGCAGCCTTCCTAGCGGGGCTGCGACAGATACGCAGTATTTT
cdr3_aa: CASSLPSGAATDTQYF

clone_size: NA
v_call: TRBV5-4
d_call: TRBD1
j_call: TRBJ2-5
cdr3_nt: TGTGCCAGCAGCTTACCTGGACAGGGGAGAGAGACCCAGTACTTC
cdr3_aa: CASSLPGQGRETQYF

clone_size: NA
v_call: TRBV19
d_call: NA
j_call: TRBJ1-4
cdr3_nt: TGTGCCAGTAGTATACGGCGGCGGGGGAACGAAAAACTGTTTTTT
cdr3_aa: CASSIRRRGNEKLFF

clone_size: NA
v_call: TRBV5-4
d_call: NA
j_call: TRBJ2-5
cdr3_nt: TGTGCCAGCAGCTCCTTAGCGGAAGGGACCCAGTACTTC
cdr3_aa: CASSSLAEGTQYF

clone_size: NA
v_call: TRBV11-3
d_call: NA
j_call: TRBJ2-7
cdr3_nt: TGTGCCAGCAGCTCCAATCGACAGACCTACGAGCAGTACTTC
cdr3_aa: CASSSNRQTYEQYF

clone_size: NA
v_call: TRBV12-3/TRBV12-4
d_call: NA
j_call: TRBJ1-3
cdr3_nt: TGTGCCAGCAGTTTTGCAGCTGGAAACACCATATATTTT
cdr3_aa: CASSFAAGNTIYF

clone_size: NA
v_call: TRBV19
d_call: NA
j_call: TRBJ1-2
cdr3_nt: TGTGCCAGCGCGGACAGAACCTATGGCTACACCTTC
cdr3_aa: CASADRTYGYTF

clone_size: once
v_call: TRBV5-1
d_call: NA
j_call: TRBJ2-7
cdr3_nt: TGCGCCAGCAGCTTCCGGGGACTCGCCCAGCACGAGCAGTACTTC
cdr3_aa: CASSFRGLAQHEQYF

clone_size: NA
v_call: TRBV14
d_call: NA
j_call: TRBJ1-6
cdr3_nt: TGTGCCAGCAGCCAAGAACAGGGATTTGTGTCACCCCTCCACTTT
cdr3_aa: CASSQEQGFVSPLHF

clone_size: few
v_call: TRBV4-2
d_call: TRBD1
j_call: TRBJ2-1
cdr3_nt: TGTGCCAGCAGCCAGGACAGGATTGAGCAGTTCTTC
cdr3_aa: CASSQDRIEQFF

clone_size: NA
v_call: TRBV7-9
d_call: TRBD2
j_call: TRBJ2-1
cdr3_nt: TGTGCCAGCAGCTTACTTCTCGGGGGGGATGAGCAGTTCTTC
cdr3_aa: CASSLLLGGDEQFF

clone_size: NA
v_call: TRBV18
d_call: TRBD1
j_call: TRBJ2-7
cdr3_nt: TGTGCCAGCTCACCGGGGACAGACTACGAGCAGTACTTC
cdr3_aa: CASSPGTDYEQYF